Presented here are 9 T cell receptor beta chains from one specimen sequenced in a study of T-cell reconstitution after alpha-beta-depleted transplantation in children. During its preparation, the TCRbeta library received unique molecular identifiers. TCRdb passed the PCR reads through MiXCR, listing each CDR3 protein once. The sample has 250,000 to 400,000 distinct CDR3 sequences; 20% to 30% are singletons. Specimen: PBMCs, mostly from graft donor cells, collected 180 days after TCRalphabeta/CD19-depleted stem cell transplant. The receptor set was obtained from a male patient aged 10-17 years who had a stem cell transplant for acute lymphoblastic leukemia, so the T cells may come from the graft donor.

The V and J genes are TRBV20-1 and TRBJ2-4; perhaps D is TRBD1 or TRBD2 (6 bases each). The length of the CDR3 is 11 residues. V was clipped by 6 bases and J by 6 bases, with 9 bases between them. Germline V gives CDR1 DFQATT, CDR2 SNEGSKA (reference sequence). For the CDR3, the DNA is TGCAGTGCAGGGGGGTTAAACATTCAGTACTTC. Translation gives CSAGGLNIQYF.

This chain connects TRBV6-5 to TRBJ2-7; 8 nucleotides line up with TRBD1. Germline V gene data show CDR1 as MNHEY and CDR2 as SVGAGI. This CDR3 spans 15 amino acids. J gave up 5 bases and V 6 bases, and 12 bases lay outside the gene matches. DNA for the CDR3: TGTGCCAGCAGACTCGGACAGGGTGGAAAAAACGAGCAGTACTTC. Amino acid sequence: CASRLGQGGKNEQYF.

This clonotype was counted a few times. The chain has TRBV24-1 and TRBJ2-1; D is perhaps TRBD1 (6 bases). In germline, CDR1 is KGHDR, CDR2 SFDVKD. Trimming took off 1 base at V and 7 bases at J, with 16 bases between the two ends. This CDR3 contains 16 residues. The CDR3 is CATSDFGRGRWNEQFF. For the CDR3, the DNA is TGTGCCACCAGTGATTTCGGCAGGGGACGATGGAATGAGCAGTTCTTC.

This chain links TRBV7-8 with TRBJ1-5, with D hard to call. Trimming removed 1 base from V and 1 base from J, with 8 bases in between. The CDR3 has 15 residues. Germline loops: CDR1 SGHVS, CDR2 FQNEAQ. The CDR3 loop is CASSLGRLSNQPQHF. The CDR3 region has the DNA TGTGCCAGCAGCTTAGGGCGGCTAAGCAATCAGCCCCAGCATTTT. Variable domain in full (rest from reference TRBV7-8 and TRBJ1-5): GAGVSQSPRYKVAKRGQDVALRCDPISGHVSLFWYQQALGQGPEFLTYFQNEAQLDKSGLPSDRFFAERPEGSVSTLKIQRTQQEDSAVYLCASSLGRLSNQPQHFGDGTRLSIL.

This clonotype was counted between two and nine times. The chain combines TRBV6-5 with TRBJ2-7; no definite D call. The CDR3 totals 13 residues. Looked up from germline, CDR1 is MNHEY and CDR2 is SVGAGI. Trimming shortened V by 0 bases and J by 4 bases, and 7 bases separated the two germline ends. This CDR3 reads CASSYSLGYEQYF. DNA for the CDR3: TGTGCCAGCAGTTACTCGCTAGGGTACGAGCAGTACTTC.

This clonotype was observed a few times. The chain combines TRBV5-1 with TRBJ2-3; D possibly matches TRBD1 or TRBD2 (5 bases each). Germline loops: CDR1 SGHRS, CDR2 YFSETQ. Trimming shortened V by 3 bases and J by 2 bases, and 16 bases separated the two germline ends. CDR3 length equals 16 residues. DNA for the CDR3: TGCGCCAGCAGCTCCCAGGGAGAGGGGCTCACAGATACGCAGTATTTT. Its protein product is CASSSQGEGLTDTQYF. Full variable domain (outside the CDR3, taken from reference TRBV5-1 and TRBJ2-3): KAGVTQTPRYLIKTRGQQVTLSCSPISGHRSVSWYQQTPGQGLQFLFEYFSETQRNKGNFPGRFSGRQFSNSRSEMNVSTLELGDSALYLCASSSQGEGLTDTQYFGPGTRLTVL.

This clonotype was counted many times. The rearrangement joins TRBV27 to TRBJ1-2; the D is unclear. V shed 4 bases and J shed 1 base, with 7 bases lying between them. CDR1 is MNHEY, CDR2 SMNVEV, per germline (reference sequence). This CDR3 is built from 13 residues. CDR3 nucleotides: TGTGCCAGCAGTTATAGGGTTAACTATGGCTACACCTTC. The encoded protein is CASSYRVNYGYTF.

This chain links TRBV5-1 with TRBJ1-2, with 7 bases fitting TRBD1. This CDR3 region has 14 residues. CDR1 and CDR2 (germline): SGHRS, YFSETQ. Trimming took 4 bases from V and 4 from J; bases not matched to a gene: 7. The CDR3 region has the DNA TGCGCCAGCAGCCCGGGACAGTCCTTCTATGGCTACACCTTC. It specifies CASSPGQSFYGYTF. The complete variable domain, with remaining parts taken from reference TRBV5-1 and TRBJ1-2, reads KAGVTQTPRYLIKTRGQQVTLSCSPISGHRSVSWYQQTPGQGLQFLFEYFSETQRNKGNFPGRFSGRQFSNSRSEMNVSTLELGDSALYLCASSPGQSFYGYTFGSGTRLTVV.

This clonotype was seen a few times. The rearrangement uses TRBV5-6 and TRBJ2-3; 9 bases match TRBD2. Losses at the gene ends were 0 bases for V and 6 bases for J; bases not matched to a gene: 8. The CDR3 sequence is 16 residues long. CDR1 is SGHDT and CDR2 is YYEEEE in the germline V gene. In DNA, the CDR3 is TGTGCCAGCAGCTTGGCGGGCGGGAGGGCCTTGGATACGCAGTATTTT. As protein: CASSLAGGRALDTQYF.